This T cell receptor (beta chain) was obtained from a study of early T cells in non-severe SARS-CoV-2 infection. Study information: The authors sequenced bulk RNA from unsorted whole blood, leaving chains unpaired. Overall study findings and caveats: VDJdb matching, biased toward anti-spike CD8 responses, missed private and CD4 specificities.

Each cDNA molecule carried a unique molecular identifier. TCRdb called the 5' RACE reads again in MiXCR, with one record for every CDR3 protein. The repertoire has 65,000 to 95,000 distinct CDR3 sequences, around 5% of them found once; the top ten carry around 7.5%. The CDR3 length is 12 residues. Germline V gene lookup returns CDR1 SGHDN and CDR2 FVKESK. Losses at the gene ends were 4 bases for V and 4 bases for J; bases not matched to a gene: 1. This clonotype was seen repeatedly, ten times or more. The target antigen is unknown. This specimen was whole blood, taken at baseline. This sequence joins TRBV14 and TRBJ2-7; 7 bases match TRBD2. This clonotype originated in an adult who was a healthcare worker with PCR-confirmed SARS-CoV-2 infection or an uninfected control (not recorded which). CDR3 DNA: TGTGCCAGCAGCCCGGGGGGATACGAGCAGTACTTC. It encodes CASSPGGYEQYF.